The 29 T cell receptor beta chains presented below share a single source sample, sequenced in a study of control samples from healthy donors and cancer patients (dated by TCRdb to between 2020 and 2021). The library was made by the immunoSEQ multiplex PCR assay. Sourced from immuneACCESS, this table was stored by TCRdb with only in-frame sequences that have V and J called. A share of the clones is absent; for the studies checked, an unresolved V gene accounts for under half, and the remainder has no known explanation. This sample comprises 95,000 to 150,000 clones, roughly 84% of them detected only once. Over 6.5% of the sample goes to the ten largest clones. The sequenced sample consisted of blood. Receptors were obtained from a man in his forties in good health.

The V call is TRBV15, the J call TRBJ1-5; D may be TRBD1 (6 bases). Trimming stripped 0 bases from V and 4 bases from J, with 13 bases between. There are 16 residues in the CDR3. Germline CDR1 LNHNV, CDR2 YYDKDF (reference sequence). CDR3 DNA sequence: TGTGCCACCAGCAGAGATTCGGGGGGGCTGAATCAGCCCCAGCATTTT. Protein sequence: CATSRDSGGLNQPQHF.

The rearrangement links TRBV19 to TRBJ2-3; tentative D call: TRBD1 (6 bases). CDR1 LNHDA and CDR2 SQIVND come from the germline V gene (reference sequence). The CDR3 runs 15 residues. V gave up 5 bases and J gave up 2 bases, with 14 bases separating them. The CDR3 bases are TGTGCCAGTAGTCTCCCAGGGGCGATCACAGATACGCAGTATTTT. Translation gives CASSLPGAITDTQYF.

The chain is built from TRBV10-3 and TRBJ2-7; D is uncertain. V was trimmed by 4 bases and J by 4 bases, leaving 8 bases between them. The length of the CDR3 is 12 residues. Germline loops: CDR1 ENHRY, CDR2 SYGVKD. DNA of the CDR3: TGTGCCATCAGTGTAAACAGTTACGAGCAGTACTTC. This translates into CAISVNSYEQYF.

The V call is TRBV7-2, the J call TRBJ1-5; possibly TRBD1 for D (5 bases). Trimming shortened V by 3 bases and J by 1 base, and 10 bases separated the two germline ends. Germline-derived CDR1 and CDR2 are SGHTA and FQGNSA. The CDR3 spans 15 residues. The CDR3 loop reads CASSFNGGSNQPQHF. The CDR3 coding sequence is TGTGCCAGCAGCTTCAATGGGGGGAGCAATCAGCCCCAGCATTTT.

The chain recombines TRBV7-9 with TRBJ2-5; 10 nucleotides match TRBD1. Germline V gives CDR1 SEHNR, CDR2 FQNEAQ (reference sequence). The CDR3 has 14 amino acids. Losses at the gene ends were 5 bases for V and 6 bases for J; bases not matched to a gene: 6. CDR3 protein: CASSPRQGAKTQYF. CDR3 in DNA: TGTGCCAGCAGCCCGCGACAGGGGGCGAAGACCCAGTACTTC. The full variable domain, with the rest looked up from reference TRBV7-9 and TRBJ2-5, is DTGVSQNPRHKITKRGQNVTFRCDPISEHNRLYWYRQTLGQGPEFLTYFQNEAQLEKSRLLSDRFSAERPKGSFSTLEIQRTEQGDSAMYLCASSPRQGAKTQYFGPGTRLLVL.

As concerns this clone: The same CDR3 also results from other DNA sequences found in this sample. DNA for the CDR3: TGCGCCAGCAGCTTGGATCGGGGGGGTTCGGGTTCACCCCTCCACTTT. Translated: CASSLDRGGSGSPLHF. The chain recombines TRBV5-1 with TRBJ1-6; possibly TRBD1 for D (5 bases). Trimming removed 0 bases at V and 9 bases at J, with 16 bases between. The CDR3 is 16 amino acids. CDR1 and CDR2 (germline): SGHRS, YFSETQ.

This clone showed up just once. This chain connects TRBV25-1 to TRBJ1-1, with 8 bases matching TRBD1. The CDR3 loop spans 13 amino acids. Germline V gene lookup returns CDR1 MGHDK and CDR2 SYGVNS. V was clipped by 6 bases and J by 3 bases; unmatched bases: 3. This CDR3 is CASRKGQDTEAFF. In nucleotides, the CDR3 is TGTGCCAGCAGAAAGGGACAGGACACTGAAGCTTTCTTT.

Written as DNA, the CDR3 is TGTGCCAGTGGTTCAAACTATGGCTACACCTTC. Its translation is CASGSNYGYTF. This rearrangement joins TRBV19 to TRBJ1-2; D is unresolved. V shed 8 bases and J shed 2 bases, with 6 bases lying between them. CDR1 is LNHDA, CDR2 SQIVND, per germline (reference sequence). This CDR3 has 11 amino acids.

The CDR3 DNA is TGTGCCAGCAGCCCAGATGAGACCCAGTACTTC. The encoded protein is CASSPDETQYF. The chain couples TRBV6-6 to TRBJ2-5; D gene unclear. Germline CDR1 and CDR2: MNHNY and SVGAGI (reference sequence). V was shortened by 6 bases and J by 5 bases, with 7 bases between the two germline ends. CDR3 length equals 11 residues.

V usage is TRBV24-1 and J usage is TRBJ1-2, with D maybe TRBD1 (6 bases). Trimming removed 2 bases from V and 4 bases from J, with 10 bases in between. Germline loops: CDR1 KGHDR, CDR2 SFDVKD. The CDR3 loop spans 14 amino acids. The CDR3 DNA is TGTGCCACCAGTGATTCCGGGGGCCTCTATGGCTACACCTTC. As protein: CATSDSGGLYGYTF.

The chain carries TRBV24-1 and TRBJ2-7; D might be TRBD1 (5 bases). The CDR3 totals 12 residues. V lost 3 bases, J lost 7 bases, and 9 bases lay in between. Looked up from germline, CDR1 is KGHDR and CDR2 is SFDVKD. CDR3 in amino acids: CATSDTGSEQYF. The CDR3 coding sequence is TGTGCCACCAGTGATACAGGCTCGGAGCAGTACTTC.

The chain employs TRBV25-1 and TRBJ2-5; D not resolved. Germline V gene sequence: CDR1 MGHDK, CDR2 SYGVNS. CDR3 length: 15 amino acids. Trimming removed 0 bases from V and 1 base from J, with 9 bases in between. In nucleotides, the CDR3 is TGTGCCAGCAGTGAATATAGGGCAGCCCAAGAGACCCAGTACTTC. This gives the protein CASSEYRAAQETQYF.

V is TRBV24-1 and J is TRBJ2-1; the match to TRBD2 covers 7 bases. CDR3 length equals 13 residues. The germline V gene has CDR1 KGHDR and CDR2 SFDVKD. J was trimmed by 4 bases and V by 10 bases; bases with no gene match: 6. CDR3 sequence (DNA): TGTGCCACTAGCGGGCACCCTTACAATGAGCAGTTCTTC. Translation gives CATSGHPYNEQFF.

To note about this clone: Relative to the germline gene, one junction end is altered; a read error may explain this. The chain has TRBV15 and TRBJ2-7; TRBD2 might be the D (7 bases). Germline-derived CDR1 and CDR2 are LNHNV and YYDKDF (reference sequence). The CDR3 extends over 17 amino acids. The CDR3 region has the DNA TGTGCCACCAGCAGAGACCCCCGGGGGGCGGGGTCCTTCGAGCAGTACTTC. Translation: CATSRDPRGAGSFEQYF.

The chain combines TRBV10-2 with TRBJ1-2, with TRBD1 matching over 8 bases. CDR1 WSHSY and CDR2 SAAADI come from the germline V gene. The CDR3 consists of 12 residues. V trimming: 6 bases; J trimming: 8 bases; junction bases outside the gene matches: 5. The CDR3 coding sequence is TGCGCCAGCAGGGGGACAGGAGGCGGCTACACCTTC. Protein: CASRGTGGGYTF.

The genes are TRBV5-6 and TRBJ1-2; a weak D match, TRBD1 (5 bases). Looked up from germline, CDR1 is SGHDT and CDR2 is YYEEEE. V dropped 2 bases and J dropped 8 bases, with 13 bases sitting between them. This CDR3 is built from 13 residues. CDR3 amino acids: CASSLTGVLGYTF. Here the CDR3 DNA reads TGTGCCAGCAGCTTAACAGGTGTATTGGGCTACACCTTC. The variable domain in full, completed from reference TRBV5-6 and TRBJ1-2, reads DAGVTQSPTHLIKTRGQQVTLRCSPKSGHDTVSWYQQALGQGPQFIFQYYEEEERQRGNFPDRFSGHQFPNYSSELNVNALLLGDSALYLCASSLTGVLGYTFGSGTRLTVV.

This clone showed up just once. This rearrangement joins TRBV9 to TRBJ2-5, with 8 bases lining up with TRBD2. V gave up 0 bases and J gave up 5 bases; unmatched junction bases: 12. This CDR3 has 17 residues. Germline V gives CDR1 SGDLS, CDR2 YYNGEE. CDR3 sequence: CASSVGWGLGDRETQYF. For the CDR3, the DNA is TGTGCCAGCAGCGTAGGGTGGGGACTAGGGGACCGTGAGACCCAGTACTTC.

The chain links TRBV27 to TRBJ1-5, with D possibly matching TRBD1 (5 bases). The CDR3 is made up of 17 amino acids. CDR1 and CDR2 (germline): MNHEY, SMNVEV (reference sequence). Between the trimmed V and J ends, which lost 5 bases and 3 bases, there was a span of 20 bases. The CDR3 spells CASSLRWDGFYNQPQHF. CDR3 coding DNA: TGTGCCAGCAGTCTAAGATGGGACGGTTTCTACAATCAGCCCCAGCATTTT.

The chain has TRBV11-3 and TRBJ1-1; perhaps TRBD1 as D (5 bases). Trimming took 6 bases from V and 1 from J, leaving 18 bases between them. CDR3 length: 16 amino acids. Per the germline V gene, CDR1 is SGHNT and CDR2 is YENEEA. The CDR3 DNA reads TGTGCCAGCAGGGAGCAGGGTATAAGTGGGAACACTGAAGCTTTCTTT. This gives the protein CASREQGISGNTEAFF.

The chain is built from TRBV7-8 and TRBJ2-7; unclear D gene. The V end lost 2 bases, the J end lost 0 bases, and 5 bases lay between the germline ends. This CDR3 is built from 13 residues. CDR1 is SGHVS and CDR2 is FQNEAQ in the germline V gene. This CDR3 is CASSLLGSYEQYF. The DNA for the CDR3 is TGTGCCAGCAGCTTACTTGGCTCCTACGAGCAGTACTTC.

This clone was seen a single time. The V call is TRBV27, the J call TRBJ1-1; unclear D gene. V shed 5 bases and J shed 4 bases, with 8 bases lying between them. The CDR3 loop spans 12 amino acids. CDR1 MNHEY and CDR2 SMNVEV come from the germline V gene (reference sequence). CDR3 protein: CASSGGVTEAFF. CDR3 in DNA: TGTGCCAGCAGTGGCGGGGTCACTGAAGCTTTCTTT.

The chain links TRBV9 to TRBJ1-1, with a weak D call TRBD1 (5 bases). The CDR3 spans 16 residues. CDR1 and CDR2 from the germline V gene are SGDLS and YYNGEE. Trimming removed 0 bases from V and 2 bases from J, with 14 bases in between. The CDR3 nucleotides read TGTGCCAGCAGCGTAGGCCCGGGAGGGGCCAACACTGAAGCTTTCTTT. Its translation is CASSVGPGGANTEAFF.

The chain is built from TRBV5-6 and TRBJ2-3; D may correspond to TRBD1 or TRBD2 (5 bases each). This CDR3 contains 19 residues. V dropped 3 bases and J dropped 4 bases, with 27 bases sitting between them. Germline CDR1 and CDR2: SGHDT and YYEEEE. Written as DNA, the CDR3 is TGTGCCAGCAGCTACCGGGGCAGTAGGGGATACCTCGTGGCAGATACGCAGTATTTT. Amino acids: CASSYRGSRGYLVADTQYF.

This rearrangement joins TRBV5-4 to TRBJ2-7; D is perhaps TRBD1 (6 bases). Germline loops: CDR1 SGHNT, CDR2 YYREEE (reference sequence). The CDR3 contains 15 residues. The ends were cut back, 4 bases at V and 6 bases at J, with 20 bases in the middle. The CDR3 DNA sequence: TGTGCCAGCAGCCCTAACCTCAGGACAGTATCCGAGCAGTACTTC. This sequence encodes CASSPNLRTVSEQYF.

This chain links TRBV11-3 with TRBJ2-5; the D gene is possibly TRBD2 (5 bases). Germline V gene data show CDR1 as SGHNT and CDR2 as YENEEA. This CDR3 comprises 14 residues. V lost 5 bases and J 5 bases, leaving 15 bases between the germline ends. Here the CDR3 DNA reads TGTGCCAGCAGCCTGTGGGGAGAAGGCGAGACCCAGTACTTC. This encodes CASSLWGEGETQYF.

This sequence joins TRBV12-3 or TRBV12-4 and TRBJ1-3; D is uncertain. V gave up 1 base and J gave up 8 bases, with 3 bases separating them. This CDR3 spans 11 amino acids. CDR3 amino acids: CASSLGHTIYF. The CDR3 bases are TGTGCCAGCAGTTTAGGCCACACCATATATTTT.

V gene TRBV5-1 combines with J gene TRBJ2-5; 13 nucleotides agree with TRBD2. CDR3 length: 16 residues. V trimming: 4 bases; J trimming: 5 bases; junction bases outside the gene matches: 8. Germline loops: CDR1 SGHRS, CDR2 YFSETQ. The CDR3 DNA is TGCGCCAGCAGCCCTACTAGCGGGGGGGCCGGGGAGACCCAGTACTTC. Translated, it gives CASSPTSGGAGETQYF. Full variable domain (rest looked up from reference TRBV5-1 and TRBJ2-5): KAGVTQTPRYLIKTRGQQVTLSCSPISGHRSVSWYQQTPGQGLQFLFEYFSETQRNKGNFPGRFSGRQFSNSRSEMNVSTLELGDSALYLCASSPTSGGAGETQYFGPGTRLLVL.

This chain connects TRBV18 to TRBJ1-2; D gene uncertain. V lost 3 bases to trimming and J lost 6 bases, with 8 bases between them. CDR1 is KGHSH, CDR2 LQKENI, per germline. This CDR3 spans 12 amino acids. CDR3 nucleotide sequence: TGTGCCAGCTCACCCCTAAGGGATGGCTACACCTTC. Amino acids: CASSPLRDGYTF. Combining the CDR3 with reference TRBV18 and TRBJ1-2 gives the whole variable domain NAGVMQNPRHLVRRRGQEARLRCSPMKGHSHVYWYRQLPEEGLKFMVYLQKENIIDESGMPKERFSAEFPKEGPSILRIQQVVRGDSAAYFCASSPLRDGYTFGSGTRLTVV.

The genes are TRBV11-2 and TRBJ2-5, with 11 bases identical to TRBD1. Trimming took 0 bases from V and 5 from J; bases not matched to a gene: 5. Germline V gives CDR1 SGHAT, CDR2 FQNNGV. The CDR3 covers 16 residues. The CDR3 region is CASSLEVRDRGETQYF. The CDR3 DNA reads as TGTGCCAGCAGCTTAGAGGTCCGGGACAGGGGGGAGACCCAGTACTTC.